This T cell receptor beta chain was captured by sequencing in a study of CD8+ T cells in alopecia areata. The study's findings and limits: Scalp data also include sequences from resident alphabeta T cells of normal skin.

In each case, RNA was isolated and then reverse transcribed into cDNA as the sequencing template. Assay used: immunoSEQ multiplex PCR; TCRdb lists only in-frame clones, some missing. The repertoire includes 150,000 or so clones, around 50% of them detected once, and roughly 6.7% sits in the top ten. Sorted populations comprised CD4+ and CD8+ T cells obtained from PBMCs. On this clone itself: Antigen specificity is unknown.

The ends lost 4 bases at V and 2 bases at J; junction bases unmatched: 6. Germline assignment: CDR1 MGHDK and CDR2 SYGVNS. The CDR3 totals 16 residues. The J gene is TRBJ2-1, the V gene TRBV25-1, with 9 bases matching TRBD2. The sample consisted of CD4+ T cells sorted from blood, taken at week 0. The receptor's source is a human donor with alopecia areata. The CDR3 DNA is TGTGCCAGCAGTGCCTCTGGCGGGGGGGCCTACAATGAGCAGTTCTTC. It translates to CASSASGGGAYNEQFF.